Listed here is a single T cell receptor (beta chain). Its antigen specificity is not known. Per-base qualities were not stored, and no clone one base away is much larger. The record originates from a study of sequential checkpoint blockade in melanoma (dated by TCRdb to the late 2010s). Background for the entire study: Using 1:1 randomization, the trial assigned patients either to first-line nivolumab followed by ipilimumab (arm A) or to ipilimumab followed by nivolumab (arm B). Maintenance nivolumab was given following each of the two trial sequences. Overall results and qualifications from the work: Validation of the response-prediction model combining TCR metrics and mutation burden is needed in larger, independent patient cohorts.

The immunoSEQ Assay was used to immunosequence TCRbeta CDR3 regions from genomic DNA. Prior to high-throughput sequencing, genomic DNA was amplified by bias-controlled multiplex PCR. For the original study's pipeline: To quantify the absolute abundance of each unique TCRbeta CDR3 region, the sequences were collapsed and filtered. Clonality, defined as 1 minus Pielou's evenness, was calculated using productive rearrangements only. A previously published method was used to identify clones whose frequencies were significantly greater in on-treatment samples than in baseline samples. Imported from immuneACCESS, the table was reduced by TCRdb to in-frame sequences with V and J called. These copies leave out some clones; in studies compared against another copy, an unresolved V gene accounts for under half, and the cause of the remainder is not known. V and J calls and clone size are as listed in that table; D and trimming were resolved from the DNA. A total of some 10,000 clones appear in this sample, around 78% of them only once. The top ten constitute 36% of the sample.

The cysteine opens and the phenylalanine closes a CDR3 of 15 amino acids. Only the CDR3 part of the read is kept: 45 bases, read in frame from the first base. For CDR1 and CDR2, the germline V gene (reference sequence) lists GTSNPN and SVGIG. The germline V end is reduced by 0 bases and the J end by 4 bases; junction bases left unmatched: 5. Taken with the paper, the label for treatment or condition translates to: randomized to nivolumab then ipilimumab (arm A) or the reverse (arm B). None of the trial patients had been given prior DNA-damaging chemotherapy. Live CD3+CD8+ cells negative for CD19 and CD56 were sorted from thawed PBMCs on a FACS Aria II flow cytometer. The samples were obtained from melanoma patients enrolled in CheckMate 064, an open-label, randomized phase II trial testing sequential checkpoint blockade. Peripheral blood mononuclear cells were obtained through leukapheresis, purified using Ficoll-Paque, and frozen in human serum containing approximately 9.3% DMSO. Right after sorting, the blood CD3+CD8+ cells were verified to be >95% pure, and DNA extraction followed.

The chain was built from TRBV30 and TRBJ2-1; 8 central nucleotides agree with TRBD2. The source material was CD8+ T cells sorted from blood (inferred from file names), sampled from a patient given nivolumab and ipilimumab in sequence. This TCR came from a human donor with melanoma. The nucleotide sequence is given as TGTGCCTGGAGTGTAGCAGCGGGAGTGTACAATGAGCAGTTCTTC. It is translated as CAWSVAAGVYNEQFF.